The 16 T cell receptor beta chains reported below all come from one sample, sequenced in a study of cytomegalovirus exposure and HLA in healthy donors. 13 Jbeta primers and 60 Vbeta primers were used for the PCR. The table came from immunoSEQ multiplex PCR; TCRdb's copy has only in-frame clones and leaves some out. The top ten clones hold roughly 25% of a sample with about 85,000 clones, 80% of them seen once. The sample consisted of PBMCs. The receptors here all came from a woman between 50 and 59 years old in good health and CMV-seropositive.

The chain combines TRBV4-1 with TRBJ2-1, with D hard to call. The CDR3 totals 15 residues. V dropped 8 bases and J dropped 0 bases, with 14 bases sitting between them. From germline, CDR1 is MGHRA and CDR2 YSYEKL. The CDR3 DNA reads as TGCGCCAGCGCTTATCCTGCGAGCTCCTACAATGAGCAGTTCTTC. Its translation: CASAYPASSYNEQFF.

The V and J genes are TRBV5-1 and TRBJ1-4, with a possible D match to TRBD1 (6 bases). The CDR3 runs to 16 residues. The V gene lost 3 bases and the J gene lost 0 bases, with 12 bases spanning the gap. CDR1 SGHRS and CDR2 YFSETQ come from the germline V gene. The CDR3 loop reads CASSSRTVATNEKLFF. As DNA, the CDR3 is TGCGCCAGCAGCTCCAGGACAGTCGCAACTAATGAAAAACTGTTTTTT. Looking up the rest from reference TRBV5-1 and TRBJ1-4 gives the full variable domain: KAGVTQTPRYLIKTRGQQVTLSCSPISGHRSVSWYQQTPGQGLQFLFEYFSETQRNKGNFPGRFSGRQFSNSRSEMNVSTLELGDSALYLCASSSRTVATNEKLFFGSGTQLSVL.

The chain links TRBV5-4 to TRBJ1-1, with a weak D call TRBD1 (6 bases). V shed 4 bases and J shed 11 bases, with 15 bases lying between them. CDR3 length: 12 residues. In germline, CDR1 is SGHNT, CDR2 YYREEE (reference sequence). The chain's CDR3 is CASSLDTGQAFF. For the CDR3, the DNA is TGTGCCAGCAGCCTGGATACAGGGCAGGCTTTCTTT. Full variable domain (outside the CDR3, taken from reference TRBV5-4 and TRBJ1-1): ETGVTQSPTHLIKTRGQQVTLRCSSQSGHNTVSWYQQALGQGPQFIFQYYREEENGRGNFPPRFSGLQFPNYSSELNVNALELDDSALYLCASSLDTGQAFFGQGTRLTVV.

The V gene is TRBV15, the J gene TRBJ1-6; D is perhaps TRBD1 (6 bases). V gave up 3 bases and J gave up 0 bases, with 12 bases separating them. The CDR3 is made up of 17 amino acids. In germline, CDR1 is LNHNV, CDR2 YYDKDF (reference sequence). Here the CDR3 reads CATSRVTGSSYNSPLHF. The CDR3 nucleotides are TGTGCCACCAGCAGGGTTACAGGGAGCTCCTATAATTCACCCCTCCACTTT.

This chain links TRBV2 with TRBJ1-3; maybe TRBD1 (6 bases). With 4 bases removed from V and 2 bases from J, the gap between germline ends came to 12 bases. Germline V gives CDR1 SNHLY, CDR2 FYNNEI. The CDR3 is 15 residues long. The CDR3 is CASSGGRGTGNTIYF. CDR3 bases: TGTGCCAGCAGTGGTGGCAGGGGTACTGGAAACACCATATATTTT.

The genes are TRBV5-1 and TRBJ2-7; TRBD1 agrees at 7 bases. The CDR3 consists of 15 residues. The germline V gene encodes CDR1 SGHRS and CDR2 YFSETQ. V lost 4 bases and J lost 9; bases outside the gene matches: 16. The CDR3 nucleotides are TGCGCCAGCAGCGTGCAGACAGGGACACTTGACCGGCAGTACTTC. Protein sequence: CASSVQTGTLDRQYF.

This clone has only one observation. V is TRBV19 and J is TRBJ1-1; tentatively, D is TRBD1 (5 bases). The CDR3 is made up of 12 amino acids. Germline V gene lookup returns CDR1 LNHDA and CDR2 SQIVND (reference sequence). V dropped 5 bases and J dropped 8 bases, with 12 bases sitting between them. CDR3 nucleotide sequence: TGTGCCAGTAGTTTTCCCGGGGGGGAAGCTTTCTTT. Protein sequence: CASSFPGGEAFF. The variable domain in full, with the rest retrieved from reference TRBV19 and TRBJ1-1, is DGGITQSPKYLFRKEGQNVTLSCEQNLNHDAMYWYRQDPGQGLRLIYYSQIVNDFQKGDIAEGYSVSREKKESFPLTVTSAQKNPTAFYLCASSFPGGEAFFGQGTRLTVV.

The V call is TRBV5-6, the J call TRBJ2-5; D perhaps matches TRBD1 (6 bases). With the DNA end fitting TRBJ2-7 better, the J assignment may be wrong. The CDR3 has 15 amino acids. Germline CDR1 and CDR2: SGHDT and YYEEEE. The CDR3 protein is CASSGPGQTIYEQYF. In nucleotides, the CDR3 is TGTGCCAGCAGCGGCCCGGGACAAACTATCTACGAGCAGTACTTC.

CDR3 protein: CASRRETQYF. Written as DNA, the CDR3 is TGTGCCAGCAGGAGGGAGACCCAGTACTTC. The chain has TRBV6-1 and TRBJ2-5; no firm D call. Germline loops: CDR1 MNHNS, CDR2 SASEGT. This CDR3 is 10 amino acids long. V gave up 6 bases and J gave up 5 bases, with 4 bases separating them.

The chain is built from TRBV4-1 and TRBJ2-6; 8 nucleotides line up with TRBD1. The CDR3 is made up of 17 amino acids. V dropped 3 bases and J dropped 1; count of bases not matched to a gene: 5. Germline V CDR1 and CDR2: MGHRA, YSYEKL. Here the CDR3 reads CASSQRDRGSGANVLTF. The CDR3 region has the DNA TGCGCCAGCAGCCAGAGAGACAGGGGATCTGGGGCCAACGTCCTGACTTTC.

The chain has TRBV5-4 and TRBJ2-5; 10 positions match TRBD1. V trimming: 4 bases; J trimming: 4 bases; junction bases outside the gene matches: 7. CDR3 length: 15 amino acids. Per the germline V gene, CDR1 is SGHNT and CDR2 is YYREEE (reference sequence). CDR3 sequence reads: CASSPSGTGVETQYF. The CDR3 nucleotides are TGTGCCAGCAGCCCCAGCGGGACAGGGGTAGAGACCCAGTACTTC.

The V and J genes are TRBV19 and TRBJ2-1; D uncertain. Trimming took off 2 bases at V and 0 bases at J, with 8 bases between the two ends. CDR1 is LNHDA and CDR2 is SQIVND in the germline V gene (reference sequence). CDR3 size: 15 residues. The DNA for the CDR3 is TGTGCCAGTAGTATACTGTGGAGCTCCTACAATGAGCAGTTCTTC. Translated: CASSILWSSYNEQFF.

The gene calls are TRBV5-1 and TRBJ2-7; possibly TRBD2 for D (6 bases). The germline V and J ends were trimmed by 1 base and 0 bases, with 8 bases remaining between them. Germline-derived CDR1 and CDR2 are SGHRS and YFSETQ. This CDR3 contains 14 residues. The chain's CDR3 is CASSLSGSSYEQYV. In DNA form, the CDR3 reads TGCGCCAGCAGCTTGTCCGGGAGCTCCTACGAGCAGTACGTC.

The CDR3, as DNA: TGTGCCAGCTCACCTAAGGGGGGGCTCACAGATACGCAGTATTTT. It is translated as CASSPKGGLTDTQYF. The chain employs TRBV18 and TRBJ2-3; possible D gene TRBD2, 7 bases. V was cut by 3 bases and J by 2 bases, with 12 bases left in between. Germline-derived CDR1 and CDR2 are KGHSH and LQKENI. The CDR3 covers 15 residues.

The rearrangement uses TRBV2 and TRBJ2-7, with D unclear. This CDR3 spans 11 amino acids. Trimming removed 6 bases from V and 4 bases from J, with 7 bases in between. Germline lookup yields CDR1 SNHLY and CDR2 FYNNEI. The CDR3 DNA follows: TGTGCCAGCAGCGACATATACGAGCAGTACGTC. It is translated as CASSDIYEQYV.

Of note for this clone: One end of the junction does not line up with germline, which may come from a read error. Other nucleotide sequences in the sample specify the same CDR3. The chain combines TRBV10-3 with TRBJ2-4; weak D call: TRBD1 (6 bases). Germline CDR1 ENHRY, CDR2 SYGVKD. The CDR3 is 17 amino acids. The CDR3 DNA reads TGTGCCATCAGTGAGTCCCTCGCGGAGGACAGCAAAAACATCCAGTACTTC. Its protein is CAISESLAEDSKNIQYF.